Shown below are 31 T cell receptor beta chains from a single sample sequenced in a study of T cells in Graves' hyperthyroidism and ophthalmopathy. What was amplified from RNA transcripts were TCR beta CDR3 regions. HTBI primers were employed in a first-round RT-PCR of the TCR CDR3. In TCRdb, the multiplex PCR reads were re-called with MiXCR into one record per CDR3 protein. The sample lists approximately 560,000 distinct CDR3 sequences; more than 45% were seen once. The sample comprised peripheral blood or thyroid tissue (not recorded which). These receptors originate from a woman aged 18-29 years with Graves' hyperthyroidism.

This clonotype was picked up a small number of times. The V call is TRBV6-6, the J call TRBJ2-2; no reliable D call. The CDR3 covers 16 residues. Germline CDR1 and CDR2: MNHNY and SVGAGI (reference sequence). The V gene lost 0 bases and the J gene lost 1 base, with 9 bases spanning the gap. The CDR3 here is CASSYSLTVNTGELFF. The CDR3 DNA reads TGTGCCAGCAGTTACTCCCTGACGGTGAACACCGGGGAGCTGTTTTTT.

This clonotype came up once. The chain couples TRBV19 to TRBJ1-2, with D hard to call. The CDR3 has 16 residues. V lost 11 bases and J 4 bases, leaving 26 bases between the germline ends. Germline V CDR1 and CDR2: LNHDA, SQIVND (reference sequence). This chain's CDR3 is CAWSVRAGLPLYGYTF. CDR3 coding DNA: TGTGCCTGGAGTGTACGGGCAGGTCTACCCCTCTATGGCTACACCTTC.

The rearrangement joins TRBV7-3 to TRBJ2-5; 12 nucleotides agree with TRBD2. Germline V gene data show CDR1 as SGHTA and CDR2 as FQGTGA. Unmatched junction bases numbered 5, after V lost 1 base and J lost 5 bases. The CDR3 totals 16 residues. The CDR3 protein is CASSLMGTSGRETQYF. The DNA of the CDR3 is TGTGCCAGCAGCTTAATGGGGACTAGCGGGCGTGAGACCCAGTACTTC.

In its sample, this clonotype was seen a few times. This chain joins TRBV5-1 and TRBJ2-7, with TRBD2 identical over 8 bases. The CDR3 totals 16 residues. V was clipped by 4 bases and J by 1 base; unmatched bases: 10. CDR1 SGHRS and CDR2 YFSETQ come from the germline V gene. CDR3 protein: CASSPSSTSESYEQYF. In nucleotides, the CDR3 is TGCGCCAGCAGCCCATCGTCGACTAGCGAGTCCTACGAGCAGTACTTC.

V and J are TRBV9 and TRBJ1-2; D call uncertain. Per germline, CDR1 SGDLS and CDR2 YYNGEE. This CDR3 has 10 residues. V was shortened by 7 bases and J by 13 bases, with 14 bases between the two germline ends. CDR3 sequence: CASGTTSTTF. CDR3 bases: TGTGCCAGCGGAACCACTAGCACCACCTTC. The full variable domain, in which reference TRBV9 and TRBJ1-2 provide the parts outside the CDR3, is DSGVTQTPKHLITATGQRVTLRCSPRSGDLSVYWYQQSLDQGLQFLIQYYNGEERAKGNILERFSAQQFPDLHSELNLSSLELGDSALYFCASGTTSTTFGSGTRLTVV.

V and J are TRBV11-2 and TRBJ1-1, with a tentative D call TRBD1 (6 bases). Per the germline V gene, CDR1 is SGHAT and CDR2 is FQNNGV. This CDR3 has 13 amino acids. The V end was cut by 6 bases, the J end by 6 bases, with 14 bases between. The CDR3 protein is CASSYAGAPEAFF. CDR3 in DNA: TGTGCCAGCAGTTACGCGGGGGCCCCTGAAGCTTTCTTT.

The chain uses TRBV20-1 and TRBJ2-7; 9 nucleotides align to TRBD1. The J call may be incorrect, as the DNA end agrees better with TRBJ2-5. The CDR3 is 13 residues long. The germline V gene encodes CDR1 DFQATT and CDR2 SNEGSKA (reference sequence). The chain's CDR3 is CSAIGDRDETQYF. DNA for the CDR3: TGCAGTGCTATCGGGGACAGGGACGAGACCCAGTACTTC.

This clonotype was counted a few times. The chain links TRBV10-3 to TRBJ1-2, with 12 bases fitting TRBD1. From germline, CDR1 is ENHRY and CDR2 SYGVKD. V lost 6 bases to trimming and J lost 0 bases; unmatched junction nucleotides: 5. This CDR3 region has 16 residues. The CDR3 loop is CAIRAGTGGSNYGYTF. CDR3 sequence (DNA): TGTGCCATCAGAGCCGGGACAGGGGGCTCTAACTATGGCTACACCTTC.

This chain connects TRBV7-8 to TRBJ2-7; 11 bases line up with TRBD2. The V gene's germline CDR1 is SGHVS and CDR2 FQNEAQ. CDR3 length: 19 residues. V lost 0 bases to trimming and J lost 2 bases; unmatched junction nucleotides: 12. The CDR3 coding sequence is TGTGCCAGCAGCTTAGCGCCTAGCGGGAGGTGGAGGGGAACCTACGAGCAGTACTTC. Translation: CASSLAPSGRWRGTYEQYF.

This sequence joins TRBV7-9 and TRBJ2-5, with D unresolved. Gene TRBJ2-7 matches the end of the DNA better, so the J call may be wrong. Germline V lookup: CDR1 SEHNR, CDR2 FQNEAQ (reference sequence). This CDR3 is built from 15 residues. The CDR3 coding sequence is TGTGCCAGCAGCTCAGTAGGGAAATTTGTTTACGAGCAGTACTTC. Encoded protein: CASSSVGKFVYEQYF.

There are many counts of this clonotype. The chain recombines TRBV25-1 with TRBJ2-7, with 8 bases lining up with TRBD2. The CDR3 runs 14 residues. V shed 6 bases, J shed 4 bases, and the junction held 8 bases outside the gene matches. Germline V gene lookup returns CDR1 MGHDK and CDR2 SYGVNS. The CDR3 sequence: CASRAGLGPYEQYF. The CDR3 DNA reads TGTGCCAGCAGGGCGGGACTAGGGCCATACGAGCAGTACTTC.

This clonotype occurred many times. This rearrangement joins TRBV6-1 to TRBJ1-1; D may be TRBD1 (6 bases). V dropped 5 bases and J dropped 3 bases, with 7 bases sitting between them. The CDR3 runs 12 residues. In germline, CDR1 is MNHNS, CDR2 SASEGT. CDR3 bases: TGTGCCAGCAGTACAGGGTACACTGAAGCTTTCTTT. Translating gives CASSTGYTEAFF.

Concerning this clonotype itself: A junction end diverges from the germline sequence, so it may reflect a read error. The V call is TRBV19, the J call TRBJ2-7; 9 positions match TRBD1. Germline-derived CDR1 and CDR2 are LNHDA and SQIVND (reference sequence). The CDR3 has 15 amino acids. The CDR3 DNA reads TGTGCCGGTAGGGAAACCGGGACAGGGCCCTACGAGCAGTACTTC. Translation gives CAGRETGTGPYEQYF.

The gene calls are TRBV6-6 and TRBJ2-5; D unresolved. The CDR3 consists of 15 residues. V was pared by 4 bases and J by 2 bases, with 14 bases between. The germline V gene encodes CDR1 MNHNY and CDR2 SVGAGI (reference sequence). The CDR3 DNA sequence: TGTGCCAGCAGTTCCCCCGGTGGGGAACAAGAGACCCAGTACTTC. Translating it yields CASSSPGGEQETQYF.

Many counts were recorded for this clonotype. The chain employs TRBV15 and TRBJ1-6; D may be TRBD1 (5 bases). The germline V gene has CDR1 LNHNV and CDR2 YYDKDF (reference sequence). Between the trimmed V and J ends, which lost 1 base and 9 bases, there was a span of 10 bases. The CDR3 has 14 amino acids. For the CDR3, the DNA is TGTGCCACCAGCAGAGGGTCTCAGGGTTCACCCCTCCACTTT. Encoded protein: CATSRGSQGSPLHF. Combining the CDR3 with reference TRBV15 and TRBJ1-6 gives the whole variable domain DAMVIQNPRYQVTQFGKPVTLSCSQTLNHNVMYWYQQKSSQAPKLLFHYYDKDFNNEADTPDNFQSRRPNTSFCFLDIRSPGLGDTAMYLCATSRGSQGSPLHFGNGTRLTVT.

The chain employs TRBV29-1 and TRBJ1-2; possibly TRBD1 for D (5 bases). The CDR3 spans 11 residues. With 7 bases removed from V and 2 bases from J, the gap between germline ends came to 8 bases. CDR1 and CDR2 (germline): SQVTM, ANQGSEA. CDR3 DNA sequence: TGCAGCGGGGACGGAAACTATGGCTACACCTTC. As protein: CSGDGNYGYTF.

The J gene is TRBJ1-3, the V gene TRBV29-1, with D possibly TRBD1 on 5 matching bases. The CDR3 loop spans 15 amino acids. Germline V gives CDR1 SQVTM, CDR2 ANQGSEA. The V end was cut by 0 bases, the J end by 0 bases, with 9 bases between. The DNA for the CDR3 is TGCAGCGTTGAAGATCAGGGATCCTCTGGAAACACCATATATTTT. This sequence encodes CSVEDQGSSGNTIYF.

This clonotype has just a few counts. The gene calls are TRBV5-1 and TRBJ1-1, with D perhaps matching TRBD1 (5 bases). The CDR3 sequence is 14 residues long. The germline V gene encodes CDR1 SGHRS and CDR2 YFSETQ. Trimming took 3 bases from V and 0 from J, leaving 9 bases between them. CDR3 bases: TGCGCCAGCAGCTCGACAGTGTTGAACACTGAAGCTTTCTTT. It codes for CASSSTVLNTEAFF.

Many counts were recorded for this clonotype. This rearrangement joins TRBV6-5 to TRBJ1-5, with 8 bases identical to TRBD1. This CDR3 is 15 amino acids long. Trimming took 2 bases from V and 4 from J; bases not matched to a gene: 4. The V gene's germline CDR1 is MNHEY and CDR2 SVGAGI. CDR3 residues: CASSYLGQGNQPQHF. The CDR3 coding sequence is TGTGCCAGCAGTTACCTCGGACAGGGAAATCAGCCCCAGCATTTT.

The CDR3 reads CSVRGNGNTIYF. CDR3 DNA: TGCAGTGTTCGGGGGAATGGAAACACCATATATTTT. This chain connects TRBV20-1 to TRBJ1-3; D possibly corresponds to TRBD1 (5 bases). The CDR3 loop spans 12 amino acids. Looked up from germline, CDR1 is DFQATT and CDR2 is SNEGSKA (reference sequence). The V end lost 7 bases, the J end lost 3 bases, and 10 bases lay between the germline ends.

The V gene is TRBV15, the J gene TRBJ1-4, with D unresolved. V lost 1 base, J lost 5 bases, and 11 bases lay in between. The CDR3 sequence is 15 residues long. Looked up from germline, CDR1 is LNHNV and CDR2 is YYDKDF (reference sequence). The CDR3 bases are TGTGCCACCAGCAGAGTCGACGGGATGAATGAAAAACTGTTTTTT. Translation gives CATSRVDGMNEKLFF.

The sample holds many counts of this clonotype. CDR3 nucleotides: TGCGCCAGCAGCCTTCAGGGTCCCACTGAAGCTTTCTTT. It is translated as CASSLQGPTEAFF. The genes are TRBV5-1 and TRBJ1-1, with D tentatively TRBD1 (5 bases). V lost 4 bases and J 4 bases, leaving 11 bases between the germline ends. Per germline, CDR1 SGHRS and CDR2 YFSETQ. The CDR3 sequence is 13 residues long.

The chain couples TRBV5-1 to TRBJ2-7, with 14 bases matching TRBD2. V lost 4 bases, J lost 7 bases, and 13 bases stayed unmatched. The CDR3 runs 17 residues. Per germline, CDR1 SGHRS and CDR2 YFSETQ. The CDR3 coding sequence is TGCGCCAGCAGCACGGGACTAGCGGGAGAGATCCTACGGGAGCAGTACTTC. Translating gives CASSTGLAGEILREQYF. The complete variable domain, with remaining parts taken from reference TRBV5-1 and TRBJ2-7, reads KAGVTQTPRYLIKTRGQQVTLSCSPISGHRSVSWYQQTPGQGLQFLFEYFSETQRNKGNFPGRFSGRQFSNSRSEMNVSTLELGDSALYLCASSTGLAGEILREQYFGPGTRLTVT.

V gene TRBV24-1 combines with J gene TRBJ1-2, with 7 bases matching TRBD1. There are 17 residues in the CDR3. V shed 5 bases and J 0 bases; nucleotides not matched to a gene: 11. Per germline, CDR1 KGHDR and CDR2 SFDVKD. CDR3 nucleotides: TGTGCCACCAGTGGAACGGGTCTCGGGACAGCTAACTATGGCTACACCTTC. Protein product: CATSGTGLGTANYGYTF.

This clonotype occurred a few times. The chain joins TRBV4-1 to TRBJ1-1, with a tentative D call TRBD1 (5 bases). The CDR3 totals 14 residues. Per the germline V gene, CDR1 is MGHRA and CDR2 is YSYEKL. V shed 4 bases and J shed 4 bases, with 13 bases lying between them. In DNA form, the CDR3 reads TGCGCCAGCAGCCTCGGGCAGGGTCCCACTGAAGCTTTCTTT. The encoded protein is CASSLGQGPTEAFF.

The J gene is TRBJ1-5, the V gene TRBV15; weak D call: TRBD1 (6 bases). The germline gives CDR1 LNHNV, CDR2 YYDKDF (reference sequence). Deletions cut 10 bases from V and 1 base from J, with 23 bases between. CDR3 length: 17 amino acids. CDR3 sequence: CASSPRTGPFSNQPQHF. The CDR3 DNA is TGTGCCAGCTCACCTCGAACAGGGCCGTTCAGCAATCAGCCCCAGCATTTT.

This clonotype was counted many times. The chain employs TRBV15 and TRBJ1-5; D not certain. This CDR3 region has 14 residues. The germline gives CDR1 LNHNV, CDR2 YYDKDF (reference sequence). V was cut by 1 base and J by 5 bases, with 9 bases left in between. In nucleotides, the CDR3 is TGTGCCACCAGCAGAGCCACGGGATATCAGCCCCAGCATTTT. Protein sequence: CATSRATGYQPQHF. The variable domain in full, with the rest retrieved from reference TRBV15 and TRBJ1-5, is DAMVIQNPRYQVTQFGKPVTLSCSQTLNHNVMYWYQQKSSQAPKLLFHYYDKDFNNEADTPDNFQSRRPNTSFCFLDIRSPGLGDTAMYLCATSRATGYQPQHFGDGTRLSIL.

This chain joins TRBV29-1 and TRBJ2-7; no clear D gene. Trimming left V 3 bases short and J 4 bases short, with 13 bases between. The CDR3 is 13 amino acids. Germline CDR1 SQVTM, CDR2 ANQGSEA. The CDR3 DNA sequence: TGCAGCGTTGAGACCTCCCCCCAATACGAGCAGTACTTC. This codes for CSVETSPQYEQYF.

The V gene is TRBV10-1, the J gene TRBJ1-1, with D perhaps TRBD1 (6 bases). Trimming took 6 bases from V and 5 from J, leaving 13 bases between them. This CDR3 spans 13 amino acids. CDR1 is WNHNN and CDR2 is SYGVQD in the germline V gene (reference sequence). This chain's CDR3 is CASRRGQGTEAFF. Here the CDR3 DNA reads TGCGCCAGCAGGCGGGGGCAGGGGACTGAAGCTTTCTTT.

This chain joins TRBV20-1 and TRBJ2-7; a possible D gene is TRBD2 (5 bases). This CDR3 contains 13 residues. Germline V gives CDR1 DFQATT, CDR2 SNEGSKA (reference sequence). V was shortened by 6 bases and J by 5 bases, with 17 bases between the two germline ends. The CDR3 nucleotides read TGCAGTGCCAACCGAACTAGTCAGGACGAGCAGTACTTC. The encoded protein is CSANRTSQDEQYF.

Concerning this clonotype itself: This may come from a read error, since a much larger clone is one base off. The rearrangement uses TRBV7-2 and TRBJ2-5; possibly TRBD2 for D (5 bases). The germline V and J ends were trimmed by 2 bases and 5 bases, with 9 bases remaining between them. The CDR3 spans 13 residues. Germline CDR1 and CDR2: SGHTA and FQGNSA. DNA of the CDR3: TGTGCCAGCAGCTTACAGAGAGGGGAGACCCAGTACTTC. As protein: CASSLQRGETQYF.